The 8 T cell receptor beta chains reported below all come from one sample, sequenced in a study of patients and donors after allogeneic stem cell transplantation. TCRdb ran MiXCR on the RT-PCR reads and lists one entry per CDR3 protein. The sample has roughly 250,000 distinct CDR3 sequences; 13% to 15% are singletons. Sequences were obtained from blood, either unsorted or a sorted T cell fraction (not recorded which). The receptors here all came from a human donor who was either an allogeneic HSCT recipient or a stem cell or donor lymphocyte infusion donor (not recorded which). It is not recorded whose cells these are; they may come from a transplant donor.

In this sample, this clonotype turned up a few times. The V call is TRBV15, the J call TRBJ2-7, with D possibly being TRBD1 (6 bases). With 4 bases removed from V and 2 bases from J, the gap between germline ends came to 9 bases. The CDR3 length is 13 residues. CDR1 and CDR2 (germline): LNHNV, YYDKDF (reference sequence). The CDR3 sequence is CATSKDRTYEQYF. The CDR3 DNA follows: TGTGCCACCAGCAAGGACAGAACCTACGAGCAGTACTTC.

This clonotype was recorded at least ten times. The V and J genes are TRBV12-3 or TRBV12-4 and TRBJ2-3; 11 bases fit TRBD2. The V and J ends lost 3 bases and 7 bases, in that order; junction bases with no gene match: 15. The CDR3 length is 18 residues. The CDR3 bases are TGTGCCAGCAGTTTCTTACCCTTACTAGCGGGGGAGCAATATACGCAGTATTTT. Its translation is CASSFLPLLAGEQYTQYF.

This clonotype has ten or more counts. CDR3 in amino acids: CASSYEFRRENNEQFF. The CDR3 DNA reads TGTGCCAGCAGTTACGAGTTTCGGCGGGAAAACAATGAGCAGTTCTTC. The chain combines TRBV6-5 with TRBJ2-1, with TRBD2 as a possible D gene (6 bases). With 2 bases removed from V and 5 bases from J, the gap between germline ends came to 16 bases. Germline CDR1 reads MNHEY; CDR2 reads SVGAGI. The CDR3 has 16 amino acids.

This clonotype was counted a few times. The chain uses TRBV6-5 and TRBJ1-5, with D possibly being TRBD1 (5 bases). V shed 0 bases and J shed 4 bases, with 13 bases lying between them. CDR1 and CDR2 from the germline V gene are MNHEY and SVGAGI. This CDR3 spans 16 amino acids. Here the CDR3 reads CASSYSGGLGNQPQHF. CDR3 DNA sequence: TGTGCCAGCAGTTACTCGGGGGGTCTGGGAAATCAGCCCCAGCATTTT.

This sequence joins TRBV5-8 and TRBJ2-3; possibly TRBD2 for D (5 bases). CDR3 length: 16 residues. CDR1 is SGHTS and CDR2 is YDEGEE in the germline V gene. The V end lost 4 bases, the J end lost 6 bases, and 21 bases lay between the germline ends. The CDR3 is CASSALKLGAWDTQYF. DNA of the CDR3: TGTGCCAGCAGCGCCCTGAAACTGGGAGCGTGGGATACGCAGTATTTT.

This clonotype has at least ten counts. The genes are TRBV5-1 and TRBJ1-4; no reliable D call. The CDR3 contains 14 residues. Germline V lookup: CDR1 SGHRS, CDR2 YFSETQ. V lost 4 bases to trimming and J lost 3 bases, with 10 bases between them. The CDR3 DNA reads as TGCGCCAGCAGCAACGGACGGGCTAATGAAAAACTGTTTTTT. Protein sequence: CASSNGRANEKLFF.

This clonotype came up many times. The rearrangement links TRBV10-3 to TRBJ1-2; TRBD1 is a possible D gene (6 bases). CDR1 and CDR2 from the germline V gene are ENHRY and SYGVKD. The CDR3 covers 15 residues. Trimming removed 3 bases from V and 4 bases from J, with 15 bases in between. CDR3 sequence (DNA): TGTGCCATCAGTGACCAGACAGGATTGTTCTATGGCTACACCTTC. Protein: CAISDQTGLFYGYTF.

This clonotype was seen ten or more times. The rearrangement uses TRBV20-1 and TRBJ2-1; 14 nucleotides align to TRBD2. Unmatched junction bases numbered 9, after V lost 5 bases and J lost 0 bases. This CDR3 comprises 18 residues. The germline V gene encodes CDR1 DFQATT and CDR2 SNEGSKA (reference sequence). The CDR3 DNA reads TGCAGTGCTTACACCGGGACTAGCGGGAGTGTCTCCTACAATGAGCAGTTCTTC. It is translated as CSAYTGTSGSVSYNEQFF.